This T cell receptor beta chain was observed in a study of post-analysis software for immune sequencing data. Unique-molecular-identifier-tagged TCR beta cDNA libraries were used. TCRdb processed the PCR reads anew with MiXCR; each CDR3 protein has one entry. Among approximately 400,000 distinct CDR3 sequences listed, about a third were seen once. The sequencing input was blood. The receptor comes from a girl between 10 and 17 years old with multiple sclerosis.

CDR3 region: CSALGGGAYF. The CDR3 nucleotides read TGCAGCGCACTTGGGGGGGGTGCGTACTTC. V and J are TRBV29-1 and TRBJ2-5; the match to TRBD2 covers 7 bases. The CDR3 extends over 10 amino acids. V gave up 7 bases and J gave up 13 bases; unmatched junction bases: 9. In germline, CDR1 is SQVTM, CDR2 ANQGSEA.